This T cell receptor (beta chain) comes out of a study of metastatic and nonmetastatic thyroid tumors. Study in general: From malignant and benign thyroid patients, repertoires in blood and in tumor or nodule tissue were compared.

V gave up 0 bases and J gave up 4 bases, with 12 bases separating them. CDR3 length: 15 amino acids. The germline V gene has CDR1 MNHNS and CDR2 SASEGT. In its sample, this clone was seen a few times. Lacking the conserved final phenylalanine or tryptophan, this CDR3 likely reflects a read error. TCRdb reanalyzed the PCR reads via MiXCR. Of roughly 40,000 clones in the sample, 15% to 20% are singletons; the top ten hold 20% to 25%. Ahead of thyroid surgery, no patient had received treatment of any kind. Sequenced material: blood. This receptor was obtained from a female donor with papillary thyroid cancer or a benign thyroid nodule (not recorded which). Some clones in this sample may be carry-over from other donors' samples. This sequence joins TRBV6-1 and TRBJ1-2; D is undetermined. The CDR3 reads CASSEARHGFYGYTL. CDR3 nucleotides: TGTGCCAGCAGTGAAGCGCGGCATGGGTTCTATGGCTACACCCTC.